This entry lists 24 T cell receptor beta chains sequenced from one sample in a study of vaccination effects on CD4 cells after COVID-19. Cultured cells yielded isolated CD4+ T cells after 10 to 11 days. TCRdb's copy holds only in-frame clones and misses some; the assay was immunoSEQ multiplex PCR. The table includes under 50,000 clones, about 78% detected once. The antigens of these receptors remain unknown. Material: CD4+ T cells from PBMCs cultured without peptide, obtained before COVID-19 vaccination. The receptors were sampled from a human donor who had a prior SARS-CoV-2 infection.

The count of this clone is one. The chain couples TRBV19 to TRBJ1-3; D is perhaps TRBD1 (6 bases). The ends were cut back, 8 bases at V and 3 bases at J, with 14 bases in the middle. This CDR3 spans 14 amino acids. Germline V lookup: CDR1 LNHDA, CDR2 SQIVND (reference sequence). CDR3: CASERGGLGNTIYF. The CDR3 region has the DNA TGTGCCAGTGAACGGGGGGGGCTTGGAAACACCATATATTTT.

This clone has only one observation. This chain links TRBV7-9 with TRBJ2-5; D might be TRBD1 or TRBD2, each matching 6 bases. The V end was cut by 3 bases, the J end by 5 bases, with 16 bases between. This CDR3 contains 15 residues. Germline V gene data show CDR1 as SEHNR and CDR2 as FQNEAQ (reference sequence). CDR3 DNA sequence: TGTGCCAGCAGCTTCTTACAAGGGGGGCCGGAGACCCAGTACTTC. Translated, it gives CASSFLQGGPETQYF.

This clone was observed a single time. The chain has TRBV6-5 and TRBJ2-5, with TRBD1 matching over 10 bases. The germline V gene encodes CDR1 MNHEY and CDR2 SVGAGI. V was clipped by 7 bases and J by 5 bases; unmatched bases: 7. This CDR3 has 14 residues. CDR3 protein: CASTRDRGYETQYF. The DNA of the CDR3 is TGTGCCAGCACCCGGGACAGGGGATACGAGACCCAGTACTTC.

The CDR3 protein is CASSLGGTQETQYF. The CDR3 nucleotides are TGCGCCAGCAGCTTGGGAGGGACCCAAGAGACCCAGTACTTC. The chain has TRBV5-1 and TRBJ2-5, with D perhaps matching TRBD1 or TRBD2 (5 bases each). CDR1 SGHRS and CDR2 YFSETQ come from the germline V gene. The V end was cut by 0 bases, the J end by 1 base, with 7 bases between. There are 14 residues in the CDR3.

The V gene is TRBV5-4, the J gene TRBJ1-2; 7 nucleotides align to TRBD1. From germline, CDR1 is SGHNT and CDR2 YYREEE (reference sequence). The CDR3 is 13 amino acids. V lost 3 bases, J lost 7 bases, and 6 bases stayed unmatched. The CDR3 DNA follows: TGTGCCAGCAGCTCGGGACAGTCTCCTGGCTACACCTTC. Its translation: CASSSGQSPGYTF.

This clone was observed once. V usage is TRBV12-3 or TRBV12-4 and J usage is TRBJ1-1; D perhaps matches TRBD1 (6 bases). The germline V and J ends were trimmed by 3 bases and 6 bases, with 8 bases remaining between them. There are 12 residues in the CDR3. CDR3 loop: CASSLNRAEAFF. In nucleotides, the CDR3 is TGTGCCAGCAGTTTGAACAGGGCTGAAGCTTTCTTT.

This clone was picked up a small number of times. This sequence joins TRBV2 and TRBJ2-5; D may be TRBD2 (5 bases). Deletions cut 3 bases from V and 5 bases from J, with 19 bases between. From germline, CDR1 is SNHLY and CDR2 FYNNEI. CDR3 length equals 16 residues. The CDR3 sequence: CASSEDPSLGGETQYF. In DNA form, the CDR3 reads TGTGCCAGCAGTGAGGACCCATCCCTGGGCGGGGAGACCCAGTACTTC.

The V call is TRBV21-1, the J call TRBJ1-1. TRBV21-1 is termed a pseudogene. CDR3 length: 15 residues. CDR3 amino acids: CASSPSFLADTEAFF. The CDR3 DNA is TGTGCCAGCAGCCCGTCCTTTCTTGCCGACACTGAAGCTTTCTTT.

V and J are TRBV6-5 and TRBJ1-2; D is undetermined. Per germline, CDR1 MNHEY and CDR2 SVGAGI. This CDR3 has 15 amino acids. V was pared by 7 bases and J by 0 bases, with 15 bases between. CDR3 sequence (DNA): TGTGCCAGCACACGCCTCGTAGGGCCTAACTATGGCTACACCTTC. Translating gives CASTRLVGPNYGYTF.

A word on this clone: Other nucleotide sequences in the sample specify the same CDR3. The chain couples TRBV5-1 to TRBJ1-4, with 7 bases aligning to TRBD1. Trimming removed 4 bases from V and 5 bases from J; junction bases left unmatched: 5. Germline loops: CDR1 SGHRS, CDR2 YFSETQ. The CDR3 runs to 14 residues. CDR3 coding DNA: TGCGCCAGCAGCCCCCGGGACAGCAATGAAAAACTGTTTTTT. Its protein product is CASSPRDSNEKLFF.

The count of this clone is one. V usage is TRBV19 and J usage is TRBJ1-1; 7 nucleotides line up with TRBD1. From germline, CDR1 is LNHDA and CDR2 SQIVND (reference sequence). The CDR3 runs 16 residues. The trim removed 7 bases at V and 1 base at J, leaving 12 bases unmatched. CDR3 DNA sequence: TGTGCCAGTACCTCGGACAGGCTACCAGGGAACACTGAAGCTTTCTTT. This sequence encodes CASTSDRLPGNTEAFF.

This clone was recorded only once. J is TRBJ2-2 and V is TRBV3-1 (or the pseudogene TRBV3-2); unclear D gene. This CDR3 has 16 residues. Trimming pared 3 bases from V and 3 bases from J, leaving 14 bases between. In germline, CDR1 is LGHDT, CDR2 YNNKEL (reference sequence). The CDR3, as DNA: TGTGCCAGCAGCCAGTTAGAACTCGATGACACCGGGGAGCTGTTTTTT. It codes for CASSQLELDDTGELFF.

The rearrangement joins TRBV19 to TRBJ1-5, with TRBD1 matching over 9 bases. J gave up 4 bases and V 4 bases, and 8 bases lay outside the gene matches. CDR1 LNHDA and CDR2 SQIVND come from the germline V gene (reference sequence). CDR3 size: 16 residues. CDR3 coding DNA: TGTGCCAGTAGTAGGACCGGGACAGGGCTGAATCAGCCCCAGCATTTT. Protein sequence: CASSRTGTGLNQPQHF.

This clone was counted once. The V call is TRBV15, the J call TRBJ2-3; D remains unclear. V lost 1 base, J lost 3 bases, and 8 bases lay in between. Germline CDR1 is LNHNV and CDR2 is YYDKDF (reference sequence). CDR3 size: 14 residues. This chain's CDR3 is CATSRVARTDTQYF. The CDR3 DNA sequence: TGTGCCACCAGCAGAGTGGCCAGGACAGATACGCAGTATTTT.

The genes are TRBV5-1 and TRBJ2-5; 13 nucleotides agree with TRBD2. CDR1 is SGHRS and CDR2 is YFSETQ in the germline V gene. CDR3 length equals 19 residues. V lost 0 bases and J lost 0; bases outside the gene matches: 8. The CDR3 sequence: CASSLVTSGGAADQETQYF. DNA for the CDR3: TGCGCCAGCAGCTTGGTAACTAGCGGGGGGGCAGCAGACCAAGAGACCCAGTACTTC.

The V gene is TRBV12-3 or TRBV12-4, the J gene TRBJ1-5; maybe TRBD1 (6 bases). The V end was cut by 6 bases, the J end by 2 bases, with 8 bases between. There are 13 residues in the CDR3. DNA for the CDR3: TGTGCCAGCAGGGCAGGGGGCAATCAGCCCCAGCATTTT. Translated, it gives CASRAGGNQPQHF.

This clone was picked up one time. The chain is built from TRBV11-2 and TRBJ1-5, with D possibly being TRBD1 (5 bases). CDR1 and CDR2 from the germline V gene are SGHAT and FQNNGV. The CDR3 totals 14 residues. The V and J ends lost 0 bases and 6 bases respectively, with 9 bases between them. The CDR3 is CASSLDETAQPQHF. The CDR3 DNA reads TGTGCCAGCAGCTTAGACGAGACAGCTCAGCCCCAGCATTTT. Full variable domain (outside the CDR3, taken from reference TRBV11-2 and TRBJ1-5): EAGVAQSPRYKIIEKRQSVAFWCNPISGHATLYWYQQILGQGPKLLIQFQNNGVVDDSQLPKDRFSAERLKGVDSTLKIQPAKLEDSAVYLCASSLDETAQPQHFGDGTRLSIL.

V gene TRBV29-1 combines with J gene TRBJ2-7, with D perhaps matching TRBD2 (5 bases). Trimming left V 1 base short and J 3 bases short, with 10 bases between. The germline gives CDR1 SQVTM, CDR2 ANQGSEA. The CDR3 has 13 residues. The CDR3 spells CSVEGAGGYEQYF. The CDR3 DNA reads as TGCAGCGTTGAAGGTGCCGGAGGCTACGAGCAGTACTTC.

This clone came up once. The J gene is TRBJ1-2, the V gene TRBV5-1; weak D call: TRBD1 (6 bases). Germline assignment: CDR1 SGHRS and CDR2 YFSETQ. CDR3 length equals 13 residues. The V end lost 5 bases, the J end lost 6 bases, and 14 bases lay between the germline ends. In nucleotides, the CDR3 is TGCGCCAGCAGGAAGGGGGGAGAAGATGGCTACACCTTC. This translates into CASRKGGEDGYTF. Variable domain in full (rest from reference TRBV5-1 and TRBJ1-2): KAGVTQTPRYLIKTRGQQVTLSCSPISGHRSVSWYQQTPGQGLQFLFEYFSETQRNKGNFPGRFSGRQFSNSRSEMNVSTLELGDSALYLCASRKGGEDGYTFGSGTRLTVV.

On this clone itself: The same CDR3 can be traced to other DNA sequences in this sample. This chain links TRBV5-6 with TRBJ2-1; TRBD1 aligns across 8 bases. V lost 4 bases to trimming and J lost 4 bases; unmatched junction nucleotides: 10. Germline-derived CDR1 and CDR2 are SGHDT and YYEEEE. The CDR3 length is 16 residues. This chain's CDR3 is CASSLTGANLYNEQFF. In DNA, the CDR3 is TGTGCCAGCAGCCTGACAGGGGCCAACCTATACAATGAGCAGTTCTTC.

The gene calls are TRBV11-1 and TRBJ1-4; the match to TRBD1 covers 8 bases. With V trimmed by 5 bases and J by 10 bases, 6 bases remained unmatched. Per the germline V gene, CDR1 is SGHAT and CDR2 is FQDESV (reference sequence). CDR3 size: 13 residues. The CDR3 DNA reads as TGTGCCAGCAGCCAGGGGGCAGGGAGAAAACTGTTTTTT. Its translation: CASSQGAGRKLFF.

This clone was counted between two and nine times. This rearrangement joins TRBV7-9 to TRBJ1-3, with D maybe TRBD1 (6 bases). CDR1 and CDR2 from the germline V gene are SEHNR and FQNEAQ (reference sequence). V lost 0 bases and J 4 bases, leaving 13 bases between the germline ends. This CDR3 is built from 16 residues. This chain's CDR3 is CASSLALGHTGNTIYF. As DNA, the CDR3 is TGTGCCAGCAGCTTAGCGCTGGGACACACAGGAAACACCATATATTTT.

The V call is TRBV10-3, the J call TRBJ2-1; D is uncertain. V was pared by 6 bases and J by 4 bases, with 16 bases between. CDR3 length equals 15 residues. In germline, CDR1 is ENHRY, CDR2 SYGVKD. Here the CDR3 reads CAISGYFLDYNEQFF. The CDR3 DNA reads TGTGCCATCAGCGGATATTTCCTTGATTACAATGAGCAGTTCTTC.

This clone has a single count. This chain connects TRBV6-5 to TRBJ1-2; 9 nucleotides align to TRBD1. Germline V lookup: CDR1 MNHEY, CDR2 SVGAGI. Germline trimming cut 2 bases from V and 6 bases from J; bases unmatched to any gene: 7. This CDR3 has 15 amino acids. The CDR3 is CASSYRGGQGHGYTF. The CDR3 coding sequence is TGTGCCAGCAGTTACCGAGGGGGACAGGGCCATGGCTACACCTTC.